The clone carrying this T cell receptor (beta chain) was found a few times. The entry originates in a study of cytomegalovirus exposure and HLA in healthy donors. Germline CDR1 and CDR2: SGHAT and FQDESV (reference sequence). V trimming: 5 bases; J trimming: 13 bases; junction bases outside the gene matches: 12. There are 14 residues in the CDR3. The PCR used 60 Vbeta and 13 Jbeta primers. The repertoire was sequenced with immunoSEQ multiplex PCR; TCRdb's copy has only in-frame clones and lacks some. The repertoire includes about 150,000 clones, roughly three fifths of them detected once, and 5.5% to 7.5% sits in the top ten.

This TCR derives from a woman aged 55-70 years in good health and CMV-seronegative. The chain links TRBV11-1 to TRBJ2-2, with 8 nucleotides matching TRBD1. The sequencing sample was made of PBMCs. CDR3 in amino acids: CASSQSVGQGRLFF. CDR3 DNA: TGTGCCAGCAGCCAATCGGTAGGACAGGGAAGGCTGTTTTTT.